The source of this T cell receptor beta chain is a study of human T cells and chemical hapten exposure. Overall study: Small discrepancies in pooled library volume mainly accounted for the varying TCR yields per sample. Study-wide results and caveats: Among TCRs, those above 1 in 1000 frequency were unaffected by DPC sensitization.

Ten or more counts support this clonotype. Its specificity is not known. Germline V gene data show CDR1 as ENHRY and CDR2 as SYGVKD. Trimming cost V 0 bases and J 6 bases, with 18 bases left between them. The CDR3 sequence is 17 residues long. Unique molecular identifiers were attached to individual cDNA molecules within the library. As processed by the authors: Between 23,224 and 690,600 TCRs appeared in each sample, and the median stood at 95,638. TCRdb re-analysed the RACE reads in MiXCR, keeping a single row per CDR3 protein. TCRdb's processing, not the authors' own work, is the source of the V and J calls. This table holds about 130,000 distinct CDR3 sequences, around 8.3% found once. Noted time point: healthy volunteer bleed at 2 weeks. Unfractionated whole blood served as the source for total RNA extraction.

The sequenced material came from whole blood. V and J are TRBV10-3 and TRBJ2-1, with D uncertain. This receptor was identified in a male donor in good health. Some clones in this sample may be carry-over from other donors' samples. CDR3 in DNA: TGTGCCATCAGTGAGTCTTCCCCCACGGACCCCGCCAATGAGCAGTTCTTC. Translation: CAISESSPTDPANEQFF.